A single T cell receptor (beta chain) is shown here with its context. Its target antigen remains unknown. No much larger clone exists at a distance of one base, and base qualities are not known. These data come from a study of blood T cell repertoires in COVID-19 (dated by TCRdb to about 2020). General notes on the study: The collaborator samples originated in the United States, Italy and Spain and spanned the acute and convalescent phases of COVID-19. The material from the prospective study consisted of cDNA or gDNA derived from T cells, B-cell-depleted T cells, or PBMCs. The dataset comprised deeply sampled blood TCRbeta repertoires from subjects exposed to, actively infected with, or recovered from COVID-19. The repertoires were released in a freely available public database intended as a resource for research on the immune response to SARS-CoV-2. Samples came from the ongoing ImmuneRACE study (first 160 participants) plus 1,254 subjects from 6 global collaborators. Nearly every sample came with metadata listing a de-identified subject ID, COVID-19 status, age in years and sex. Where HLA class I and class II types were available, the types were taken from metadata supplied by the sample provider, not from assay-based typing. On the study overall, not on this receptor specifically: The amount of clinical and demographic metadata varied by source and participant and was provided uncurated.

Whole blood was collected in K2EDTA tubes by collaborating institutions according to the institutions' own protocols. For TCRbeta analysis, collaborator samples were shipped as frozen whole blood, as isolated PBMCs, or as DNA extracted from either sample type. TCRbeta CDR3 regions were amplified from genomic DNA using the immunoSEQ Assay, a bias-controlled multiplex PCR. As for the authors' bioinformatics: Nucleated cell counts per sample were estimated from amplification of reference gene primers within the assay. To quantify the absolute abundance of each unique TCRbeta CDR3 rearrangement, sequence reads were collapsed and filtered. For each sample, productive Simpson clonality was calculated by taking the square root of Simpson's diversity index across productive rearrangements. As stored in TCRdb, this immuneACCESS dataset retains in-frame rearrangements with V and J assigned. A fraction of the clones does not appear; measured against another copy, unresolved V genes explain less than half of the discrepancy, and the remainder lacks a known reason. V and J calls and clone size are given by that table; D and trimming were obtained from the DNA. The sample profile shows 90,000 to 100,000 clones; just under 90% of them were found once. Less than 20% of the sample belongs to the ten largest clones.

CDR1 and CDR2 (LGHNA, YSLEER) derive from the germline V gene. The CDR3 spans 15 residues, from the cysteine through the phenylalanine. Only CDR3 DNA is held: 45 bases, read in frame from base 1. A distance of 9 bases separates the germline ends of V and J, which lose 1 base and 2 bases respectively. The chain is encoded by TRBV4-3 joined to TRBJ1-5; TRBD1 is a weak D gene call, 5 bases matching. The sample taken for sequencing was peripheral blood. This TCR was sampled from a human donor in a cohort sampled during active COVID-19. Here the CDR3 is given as CASSQVWGGNQPQHF. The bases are TGCGCCAGCAGCCAAGTATGGGGGGGCAATCAGCCCCAGCATTTT.